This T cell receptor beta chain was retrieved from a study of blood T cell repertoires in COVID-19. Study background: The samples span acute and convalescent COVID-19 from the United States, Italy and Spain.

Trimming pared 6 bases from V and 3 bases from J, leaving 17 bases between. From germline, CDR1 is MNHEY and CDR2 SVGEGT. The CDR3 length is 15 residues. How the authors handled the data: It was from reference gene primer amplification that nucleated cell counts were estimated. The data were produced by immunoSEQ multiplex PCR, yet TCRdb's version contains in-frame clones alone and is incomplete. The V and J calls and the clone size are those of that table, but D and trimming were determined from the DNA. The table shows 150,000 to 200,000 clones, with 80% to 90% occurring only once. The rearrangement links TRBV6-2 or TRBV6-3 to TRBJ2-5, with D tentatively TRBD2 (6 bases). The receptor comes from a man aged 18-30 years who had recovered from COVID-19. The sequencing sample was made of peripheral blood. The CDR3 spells CASSTVRGLKETQYF. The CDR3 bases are TGTGCCAGCAGCACGGTTAGGGGACTCAAAGAGACCCAGTACTTC.